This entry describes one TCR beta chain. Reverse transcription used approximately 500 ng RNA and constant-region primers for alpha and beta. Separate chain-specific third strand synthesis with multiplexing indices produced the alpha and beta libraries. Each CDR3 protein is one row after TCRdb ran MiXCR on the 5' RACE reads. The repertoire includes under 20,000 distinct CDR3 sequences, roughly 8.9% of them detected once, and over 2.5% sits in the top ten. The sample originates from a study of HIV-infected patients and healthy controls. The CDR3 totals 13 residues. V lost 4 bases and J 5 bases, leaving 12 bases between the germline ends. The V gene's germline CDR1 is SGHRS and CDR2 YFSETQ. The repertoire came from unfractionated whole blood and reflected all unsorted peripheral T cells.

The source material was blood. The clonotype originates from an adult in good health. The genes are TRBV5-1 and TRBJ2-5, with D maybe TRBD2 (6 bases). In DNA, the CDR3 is TGCGCCAGCAGCGGAGGGGACGGCGAGACCCAGTACTTC. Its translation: CASSGGDGETQYF. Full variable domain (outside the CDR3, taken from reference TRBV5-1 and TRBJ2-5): KAGVTQTPRYLIKTRGQQVTLSCSPISGHRSVSWYQQTPGQGLQFLFEYFSETQRNKGNFPGRFSGRQFSNSRSEMNVSTLELGDSALYLCASSGGDGETQYFGPGTRLLVL.